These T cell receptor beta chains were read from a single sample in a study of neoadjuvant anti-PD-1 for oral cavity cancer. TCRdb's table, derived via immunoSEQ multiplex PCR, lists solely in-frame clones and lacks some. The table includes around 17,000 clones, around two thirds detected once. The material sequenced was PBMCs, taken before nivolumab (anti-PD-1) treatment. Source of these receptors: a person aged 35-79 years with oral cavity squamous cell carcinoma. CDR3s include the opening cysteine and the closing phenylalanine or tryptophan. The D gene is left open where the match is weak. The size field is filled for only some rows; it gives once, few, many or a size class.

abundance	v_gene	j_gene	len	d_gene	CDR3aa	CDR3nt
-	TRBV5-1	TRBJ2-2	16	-	CASSLQVGVNTGELFF	TGCGCCAGCAGCCTCCAGGTGGGAGTGAACACCGGGGAGCTGTTTTTT
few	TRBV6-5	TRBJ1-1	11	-	CASSYPPETFF	TGTGCCAGCAGTTACCCCCCGGAGACTTTCTTT
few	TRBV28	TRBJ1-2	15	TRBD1	CASLKTGNDGYGYTF	TGTGCCAGCTTAAAGACAGGGAACGACGGGTATGGCTACACCTTC
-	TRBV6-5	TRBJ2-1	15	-	CASSYNRDAYNEQFF	TGTGCCAGCAGCTATAATAGGGACGCCTACAATGAGCAGTTCTTC
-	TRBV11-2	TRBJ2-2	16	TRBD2	CASSSAGVSNTGELFF	TGTGCCAGCAGCTCAGCGGGAGTGTCGAACACCGGGGAGCTGTTTTTT
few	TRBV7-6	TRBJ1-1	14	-	CASSLGTGNTEAFF	TGTGCCAGCAGCTTAGGGACGGGGAACACTGAAGCTTTCTTT
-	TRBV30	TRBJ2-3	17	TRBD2	CAQNWLAGGPGTDTQYF	TGTGCCCAAAACTGGCTAGCGGGAGGGCCCGGCACAGATACGCAGTATTTT
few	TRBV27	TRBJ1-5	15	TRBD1	CASSLGTGGDWPQHF	TGTGCCAGCAGTCTCGGGACAGGGGGTGATTGGCCCCAGCATTTT
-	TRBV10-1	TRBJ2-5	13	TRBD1	CASSQTGLETQYF	TGCGCCAGCAGCCAGACAGGGTTGGAGACCCAGTACTTC
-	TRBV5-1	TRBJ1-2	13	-	CASAQGAPYGYTF	TGCGCCAGCGCACAAGGAGCACCATATGGCTACACCTTC
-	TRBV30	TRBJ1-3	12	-	CAWCSSGNTIYF	TGTGCCTGGTGTAGCTCTGGAAACACCATATATTTT
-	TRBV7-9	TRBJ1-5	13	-	CASSLGEGQPQHF	TGTGCCAGCAGCCTCGGGGAGGGTCAGCCCCAGCATTTT
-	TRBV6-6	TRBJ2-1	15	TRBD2	CASSATSGEYNEQFF	TGTGCCAGCAGCGCGACTAGCGGGGAATACAATGAGCAGTTCTTC
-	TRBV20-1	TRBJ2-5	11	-	CSASQTETQYF	TGCAGTGCTAGTCAAACAGAGACCCAGTACTTC
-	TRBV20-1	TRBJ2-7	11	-	CSARRGLEQYF	TGCAGTGCTAGAAGGGGACTTGAGCAGTACTTC
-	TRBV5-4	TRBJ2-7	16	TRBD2	CASSLGGRAPSYEQYF	TGTGCCAGCAGCTTGGGTGGGAGGGCACCCTCCTACGAGCAGTACTTC
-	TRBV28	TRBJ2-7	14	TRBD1	CASRSGQSTYEQYF	TGTGCCAGCAGGTCGGGACAGTCGACCTACGAGCAGTACTTC
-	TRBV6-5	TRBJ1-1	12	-	CASSYSKGEAFF	TGTGCCAGCAGTTACTCGAAGGGTGAAGCTTTCTTT
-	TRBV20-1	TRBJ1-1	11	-	CSAYSNTEAFF	TGCAGTGCCTATTCGAACACTGAAGCTTTCTTT
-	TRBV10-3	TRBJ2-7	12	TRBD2	CAITDGGEEQYF	TGTGCCATCACGGACGGGGGGGAGGAGCAGTACTTC
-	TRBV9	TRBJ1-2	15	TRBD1	CASSVAPTGGYGYTF	TGTGCCAGCAGCGTAGCCCCCACAGGGGGCTATGGCTACACCTTC
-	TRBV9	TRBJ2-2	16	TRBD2	CASSAQLGGFTGELFF	TGTGCCAGCAGCGCGCAACTGGGAGGGTTCACCGGGGAGCTGTTTTTT
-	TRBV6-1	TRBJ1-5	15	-	CASSAYMEGNQPQHF	TGTGCCAGCAGTGCGTACATGGAGGGCAATCAGCCCCAGCATTTT